This record covers a single T cell receptor (beta chain). Repertoires were generated with immunoSEQ multiplex PCR, while TCRdb's copy carries only in-frame clones and drops some. The table shows 220,000 or so clones, with approximately 88% occurring only once. These data belong to a study of blood T cell repertoires in COVID-19. Germline values: CDR1 LGHNA, CDR2 YNFKEQ. Trimming removed 4 bases at V and 4 bases at J, with 14 bases between. The CDR3 is 14 residues long. What was sequenced was peripheral blood. The chain is built from TRBV4-2 and TRBJ2-7; D gene ambiguous. This clonotype was sampled from a man aged 55 to 70 who had recovered from COVID-19. This CDR3 is CASSPRSPGYEQYF. CDR3 DNA sequence: TGTGCCAGCAGCCCCCGCTCCCCCGGGTACGAGCAGTACTTC.